The entry below gives a single TCR beta chain sequence along with its context. The antigen remains undetermined. The same CDR3 can be traced to other DNA sequences in this sample. Data came from immunoSEQ multiplex PCR; TCRdb stores just in-frame clones and leaves some out. This table has about 2.2 million clones, roughly 95% appearing once. The CDR3 consists of 11 residues. V dropped 4 bases and J dropped 10; count of bases not matched to a gene: 2. The germline V gene has CDR1 SGDLS and CDR2 YYNGEE. The sample originates from a study of shared clonotypes between healthy human individuals. Study-level background: Contributing individuals were a couple of females and a few males aged 18 to 49. Plates per donor: three CD4 naive, three CD4 memory, two CD8 naive, one CD8 memory.

Naive CD8 cells were CD45RO-negative, positively selected for CCR7, excluding terminally differentiated effector memory CD45RA+ cells. Overall study findings and caveats: Sharing across a handful of donors was seen in 4% to 5.5% of naive CD4 clonotypes.

The TCR comes from a man in his late teens or twenties in good health. Some clones in this sample may be carry-over from other donors' samples. V gene TRBV9 combines with J gene TRBJ2-1; TRBD2 matches 7 bases. Sequenced sample: naive CD8+ T cells from PBMCs. CDR3 coding DNA: TGTGCCAGCAGCTCCGGGGGGGAGCAGTTCTTC. It is translated as CASSSGGEQFF.